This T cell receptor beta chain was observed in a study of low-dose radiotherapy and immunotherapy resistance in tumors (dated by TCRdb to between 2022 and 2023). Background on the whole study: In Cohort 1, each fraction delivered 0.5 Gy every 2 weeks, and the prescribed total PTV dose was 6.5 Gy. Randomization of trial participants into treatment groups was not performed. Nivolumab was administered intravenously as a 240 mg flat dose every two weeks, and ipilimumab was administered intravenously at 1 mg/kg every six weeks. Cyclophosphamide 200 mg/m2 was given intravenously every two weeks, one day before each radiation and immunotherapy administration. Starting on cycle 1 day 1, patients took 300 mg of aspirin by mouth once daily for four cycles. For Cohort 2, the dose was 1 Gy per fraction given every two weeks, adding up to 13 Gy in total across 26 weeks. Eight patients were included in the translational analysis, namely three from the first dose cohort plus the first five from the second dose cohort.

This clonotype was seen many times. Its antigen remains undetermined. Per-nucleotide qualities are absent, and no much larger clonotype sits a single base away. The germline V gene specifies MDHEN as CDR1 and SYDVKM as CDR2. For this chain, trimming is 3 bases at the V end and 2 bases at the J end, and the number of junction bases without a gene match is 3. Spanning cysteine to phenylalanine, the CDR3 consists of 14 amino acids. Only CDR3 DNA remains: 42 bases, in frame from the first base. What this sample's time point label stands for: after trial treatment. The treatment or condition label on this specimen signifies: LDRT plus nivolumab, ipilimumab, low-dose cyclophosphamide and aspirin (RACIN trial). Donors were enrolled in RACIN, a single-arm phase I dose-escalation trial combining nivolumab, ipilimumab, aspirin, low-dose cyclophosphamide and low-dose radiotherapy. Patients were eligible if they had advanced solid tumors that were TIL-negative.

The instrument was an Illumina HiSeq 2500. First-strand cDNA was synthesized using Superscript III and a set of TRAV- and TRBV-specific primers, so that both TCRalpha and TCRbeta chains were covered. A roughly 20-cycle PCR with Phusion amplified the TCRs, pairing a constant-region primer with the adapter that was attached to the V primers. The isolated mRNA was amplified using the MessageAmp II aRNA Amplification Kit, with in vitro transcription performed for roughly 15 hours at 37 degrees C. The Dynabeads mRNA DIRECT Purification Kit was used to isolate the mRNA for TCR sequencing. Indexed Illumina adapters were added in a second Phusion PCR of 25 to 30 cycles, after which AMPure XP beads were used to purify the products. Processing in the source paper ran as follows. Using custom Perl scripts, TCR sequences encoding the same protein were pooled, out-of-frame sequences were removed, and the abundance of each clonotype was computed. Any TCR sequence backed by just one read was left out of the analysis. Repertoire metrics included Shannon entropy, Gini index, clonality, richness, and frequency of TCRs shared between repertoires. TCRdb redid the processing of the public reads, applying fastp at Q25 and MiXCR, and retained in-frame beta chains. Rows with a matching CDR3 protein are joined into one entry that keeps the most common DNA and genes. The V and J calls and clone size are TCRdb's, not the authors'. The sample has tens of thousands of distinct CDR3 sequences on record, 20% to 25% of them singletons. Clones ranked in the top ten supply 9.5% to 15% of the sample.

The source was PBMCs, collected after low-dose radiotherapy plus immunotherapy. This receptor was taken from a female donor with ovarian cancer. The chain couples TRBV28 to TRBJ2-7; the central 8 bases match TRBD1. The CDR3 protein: CASSFRTGTYEQYF. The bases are TGTGCCAGCAGTTTCCGGACAGGGACCTACGAGCAGTACTTC.